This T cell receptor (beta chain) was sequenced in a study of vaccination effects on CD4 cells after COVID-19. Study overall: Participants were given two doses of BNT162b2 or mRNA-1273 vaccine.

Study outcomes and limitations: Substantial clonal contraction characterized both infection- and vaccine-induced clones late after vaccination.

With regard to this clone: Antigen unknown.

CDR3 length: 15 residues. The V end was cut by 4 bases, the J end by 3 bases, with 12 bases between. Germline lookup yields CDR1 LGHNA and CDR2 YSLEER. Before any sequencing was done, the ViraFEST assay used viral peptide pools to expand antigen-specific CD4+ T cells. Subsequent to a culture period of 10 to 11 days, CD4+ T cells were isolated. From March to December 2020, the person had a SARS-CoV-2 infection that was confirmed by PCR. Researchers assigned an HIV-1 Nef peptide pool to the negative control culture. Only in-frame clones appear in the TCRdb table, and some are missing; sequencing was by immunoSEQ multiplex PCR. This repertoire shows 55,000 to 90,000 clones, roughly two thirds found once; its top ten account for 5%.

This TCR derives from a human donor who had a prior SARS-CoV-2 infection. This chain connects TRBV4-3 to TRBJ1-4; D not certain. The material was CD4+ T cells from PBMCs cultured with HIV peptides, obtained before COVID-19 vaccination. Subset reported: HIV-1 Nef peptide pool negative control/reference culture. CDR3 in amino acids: CASSLFVAPNEKLFF. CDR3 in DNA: TGCGCCAGCAGCCTCTTTGTCGCCCCTAATGAAAAACTGTTTTTT.